What follows are 17 T cell receptor beta chains derived from one specimen sequenced in a study of OX40 agonist ivuxolimab in advanced cancers. The data were produced by immunoSEQ multiplex PCR, yet TCRdb's version contains in-frame clones alone and is incomplete. The data contain around 100,000 clones, about 83% of them singletons. This specimen consisted of CD4+ or CD8+ T cells sorted from blood, obtained in a trial of the OX40 agonist ivuxolimab. The receptors were sampled from an adult with an advanced solid tumor such as melanoma, head and neck, liver or kidney cancer.

The CDR3 loop is CASSTEQGFYGYTF. CDR3 in DNA: TGTGCCAGTAGTACCGAACAGGGGTTCTATGGCTACACCTTC. V usage is TRBV19 and J usage is TRBJ1-2; 7 nucleotides match TRBD1. V shed 4 bases and J 4 bases; nucleotides not matched to a gene: 6. CDR3 length equals 14 residues. From germline, CDR1 is LNHDA and CDR2 SQIVND (reference sequence).

The rearrangement joins TRBV7-8 to TRBJ1-3, with no clear D. V was pared by 3 bases and J by 0 bases, with 15 bases between. The germline V gene has CDR1 SGHVS and CDR2 FQNEAQ. This CDR3 is built from 17 residues. The CDR3 loop is CASSFAVGENSGNTIYF. The CDR3 bases are TGTGCCAGCAGCTTCGCTGTCGGCGAGAACTCTGGAAACACCATATATTTT.

The chain joins TRBV7-3 to TRBJ2-1; D possibly corresponds to TRBD1 (6 bases). The CDR3 consists of 16 residues. V was trimmed by 0 bases and J by 4 bases, leaving 13 bases between them. Germline loops: CDR1 SGHTA, CDR2 FQGTGA. CDR3 in DNA: TGTGCCAGCAGCTTAACCACAGGGACCCCTTACAATGAGCAGTTCTTC. It translates to CASSLTTGTPYNEQFF.

This clone was observed a few times. This sequence joins TRBV12-5 and TRBJ1-1, with D maybe TRBD1 (5 bases). The CDR3 runs to 14 residues. CDR1 and CDR2 from the germline V gene are LGHNT and FRNRAP. V lost 7 bases to trimming and J lost 8 bases, with 20 bases between them. The CDR3 loop is CASAMQVAGQEAFF. The DNA for the CDR3 is TGTGCTAGTGCTATGCAGGTGGCGGGGCAGGAAGCTTTCTTT.

The CDR3 region is CASSGTGDPNYGYTF. As DNA, the CDR3 is TGTGCCAGTAGCGGGACAGGGGATCCTAACTATGGCTACACCTTC. This chain connects TRBV19 to TRBJ1-2; 10 positions agree with TRBD1. V lost 6 bases, J lost 0 bases, and 4 bases stayed unmatched. The CDR3 sequence is 15 residues long. Germline CDR1 and CDR2: LNHDA and SQIVND (reference sequence). Looking up the rest from reference TRBV19 and TRBJ1-2 gives the full variable domain: DGGITQSPKYLFRKEGQNVTLSCEQNLNHDAMYWYRQDPGQGLRLIYYSQIVNDFQKGDIAEGYSVSREKKESFPLTVTSAQKNPTAFYLCASSGTGDPNYGYTFGSGTRLTVV.

The rearrangement joins TRBV18 to TRBJ1-6, with TRBD1 matching over 9 bases. Germline V CDR1 and CDR2: KGHSH, LQKENI. The CDR3 sequence is 13 residues long. V was clipped by 3 bases and J by 13 bases; unmatched bases: 4. CDR3 sequence: CASSPGQGSPLHF. The CDR3 region has the DNA TGTGCCAGCTCACCGGGACAGGGATCGCCCCTCCACTTT.

This rearrangement joins TRBV15 to TRBJ2-7; D gene uncertain. The germline V gene has CDR1 LNHNV and CDR2 YYDKDF (reference sequence). The ends were cut back, 0 bases at V and 2 bases at J, with 17 bases in the middle. The CDR3 totals 17 residues. The CDR3 sequence: CATSRDIGQLRTYEQYF. CDR3 nucleotide sequence: TGTGCCACCAGCAGAGATATTGGCCAGCTTCGGACCTACGAGCAGTACTTC. Combining the CDR3 with reference TRBV15 and TRBJ2-7 gives the whole variable domain DAMVIQNPRYQVTQFGKPVTLSCSQTLNHNVMYWYQQKSSQAPKLLFHYYDKDFNNEADTPDNFQSRRPNTSFCFLDIRSPGLGDTAMYLCATSRDIGQLRTYEQYFGPGTRLTVT.

The chain joins TRBV2 to TRBJ2-4; 9 bases fit TRBD2. Germline CDR1 SNHLY, CDR2 FYNNEI. Trimming at V came to 5 bases and at J to 4 bases, leaving 12 bases not matched to a gene. This CDR3 is 17 amino acids long. CDR3 sequence: CASSYPVAGGLKNIQYF. In nucleotides, the CDR3 is TGTGCCAGCAGTTACCCGGTCGCGGGAGGGTTAAAAAACATTCAGTACTTC.

The chain links TRBV7-9 to TRBJ2-2; TRBD1 aligns across 8 bases. There are 16 residues in the CDR3. Germline CDR1 and CDR2: SEHNR and FQNEAQ (reference sequence). The ends lost 9 bases at V and 3 bases at J; junction bases unmatched: 12. CDR3 sequence reads: CASPRSRGLDTGELFF. In DNA, the CDR3 is TGTGCCAGTCCGAGAAGCAGGGGGCTAGACACCGGGGAGCTGTTTTTT. The complete variable domain, with remaining parts taken from reference TRBV7-9 and TRBJ2-2, reads DTGVSQNPRHKITKRGQNVTFRCDPISEHNRLYWYRQTLGQGPEFLTYFQNEAQLEKSRLLSDRFSAERPKGSFSTLEIQRTEQGDSAMYLCASPRSRGLDTGELFFGEGSRLTVL.

The V and J genes are TRBV7-6 and TRBJ2-3, with 12 bases lining up with TRBD2. Germline V gene lookup returns CDR1 SGHVS and CDR2 FNYEAQ. After removal of 5 bases from V and 0 bases from J, the junction contained 6 bases not matched to a gene. The CDR3 has 17 amino acids. CDR3 residues: CASSQLAGGTSTDTQYF. In nucleotides, the CDR3 is TGTGCCAGCAGCCAACTAGCGGGGGGCACTAGCACAGATACGCAGTATTTT.

V gene TRBV2 combines with J gene TRBJ2-5; 7 bases agree with TRBD2. The J segment lost 1 base and the V segment lost 5 bases, leaving 13 bases of the junction unmatched. CDR3 length: 17 amino acids. Germline CDR1 is SNHLY and CDR2 is FYNNEI. CDR3 region: CASSLPGLQRAQETQYF. As DNA, the CDR3 is TGTGCCAGCAGTCTGCCGGGACTACAGAGAGCCCAAGAGACCCAGTACTTC.

This clone was found a few times. V usage is TRBV27 and J usage is TRBJ2-7; TRBD1 might be the D (6 bases). Germline loops: CDR1 MNHEY, CDR2 SMNVEV (reference sequence). The CDR3 consists of 14 residues. V was trimmed by 5 bases and J by 0 bases, leaving 11 bases between them. DNA for the CDR3: TGTGCCAGCAGTCTCCGGGACATCTCCTACGAGCAGTACTTC. This gives the protein CASSLRDISYEQYF.

The chain carries TRBV7-7 and TRBJ2-7, with 10 positions matching TRBD2. CDR1 and CDR2 (germline): SSHAT, FNYEAQ (reference sequence). The CDR3 is 15 amino acids. The V segment lost 5 bases and the J segment 0 bases; nucleotides outside the gene matches: 4. The CDR3 region is CASSQLAGISYEQYF. The CDR3 DNA reads as TGTGCCAGCAGCCAACTAGCGGGGATCTCCTACGAGCAGTACTTC.

V usage is TRBV5-1 and J usage is TRBJ2-1; TRBD2 matches at 10 bases. J gave up 6 bases and V 4 bases, and 10 bases lay outside the gene matches. The germline CDR1 and CDR2 sequences are SGHRS and YFSETQ. The CDR3 contains 16 residues. CDR3 bases: TGCGCCAGCAGCCCCCCCACTAGCGGGAAGGGCAATGAGCAGTTCTTC. This codes for CASSPPTSGKGNEQFF.

V gene TRBV19 combines with J gene TRBJ2-5; TRBD1 is a possible D gene (5 bases). The CDR3 sequence is 11 residues long. The V end was cut by 6 bases, the J end by 7 bases, with 9 bases between. CDR1 is LNHDA and CDR2 is SQIVND in the germline V gene (reference sequence). CDR3 nucleotides: TGTGCCAGTAGCACTCAGGGGACCCAGTACTTC. It specifies CASSTQGTQYF.

This chain uses TRBV7-9 with TRBJ1-3; TRBD1 matches at 10 bases. The V gene end was trimmed by 5 bases and the J gene end by 3 bases; junction bases not matched to a gene: 16. This CDR3 comprises 19 residues. Germline assignment: CDR1 SEHNR and CDR2 FQNEAQ (reference sequence). Here the CDR3 reads CASSPWGGTGEQGGNTIYF. The CDR3 nucleotides are TGTGCCAGCAGCCCATGGGGCGGGACAGGGGAGCAAGGTGGAAACACCATATATTTT.

This chain uses TRBV6-1 with TRBJ2-1, with D uncertain. Trimming pared 6 bases from V and 7 bases from J, leaving 10 bases between. The CDR3 has 12 residues. Germline CDR1 and CDR2: MNHNS and SASEGT. The DNA for the CDR3 is TGTGCCAGCAGGCCGTCTCGAAATGAGCAGTTCTTC. As protein: CASRPSRNEQFF.